This T cell receptor (beta chain) was recorded in a study of sequential checkpoint blockade in melanoma. Unmatched junction bases numbered 11, after V lost 5 bases and J lost 8 bases. The CDR3 runs to 14 residues. CDR1 and CDR2 (germline): LGHNT, FRNRAP. The repertoire was sequenced with immunoSEQ multiplex PCR; TCRdb's copy has only in-frame clones and lacks some. The data show under 20,000 clones, roughly 70% seen once. Indicated treatment: randomized to nivolumab then ipilimumab (arm A) or the reverse (arm B). This clonotype was obtained from a human donor with melanoma. The sequencing used CD8+ T cells sorted from blood (inferred from file names), collected from a patient given nivolumab and ipilimumab in sequence. The chain uses TRBV12-5 and TRBJ1-2; TRBD1 matches at 7 bases. The CDR3, as DNA: TGTGCTAGTGGTCCAACCCGGACAGGACGCGGCTACACCTTC. It translates to CASGPTRTGRGYTF.